Reported below is one T cell receptor (beta chain). The antigen is undetermined. The sample belongs to a study of cytomegalovirus exposure and HLA in healthy donors. Study observations and caveats: Fewer than 20,000 TCR beta sequences were associated with HLA alleles at 0.05 false discovery rate in a later analysis. Across donors, presence/absence analyses took sequencing depth to be roughly uniform. Later on, an analysis showed TCR association rates differing by HLA locus, with DRB1 the most and HLA-C the fewest. Later genetic work tied a missense DCLRE1C variant to beta-chain V and J trimming.

A multiplex PCR was run with 60 Vbeta primers and 13 Jbeta primers. TCRdb's copy holds only in-frame clones and misses some; the assay was immunoSEQ multiplex PCR. The sample records 200,000 to 300,000 clones, around 83% being singletons. V was pared by 3 bases and J by 2 bases, with 8 bases of the junction left unmatched. Germline CDR1 is LNHDA and CDR2 is SQIVND (reference sequence). The CDR3 has 16 amino acids. Specimen: PBMCs. The chain combines TRBV19 with TRBJ1-2, with 8 bases matching TRBD1. This TCR was sampled from a girl aged 2 to 10 in good health and CMV-seronegative. The DNA for the CDR3 is TGTGCCAGTAGTATTCTCAGCGGACAGGGCAACTATGGCTACACCTTC. Protein sequence: CASSILSGQGNYGYTF.